The rows below give T cell receptor beta chains drawn from one sample of a study of shared clonotypes between healthy human individuals. The table came from immunoSEQ multiplex PCR; TCRdb's copy has only in-frame clones and leaves some out. Of 2 million to 2.5 million clones in the sample, about 94% were seen once. Sequencing used naive CD4+ T cells sorted from blood. These receptors originate from a man between 18 and 29 years old in good health. CDR3s include the opening cysteine and the closing phenylalanine or tryptophan. The D gene is left open where the match is weak. Only part of the rows carry a size: once, few, many, or a class if the clone is expanded.

-,TRBV6-5,15,TRBJ2-7,TRBD1,TGTGCCAGCAGTATCGGACAGGGCAACACCTACGAGCAGTACTTC,CASSIGQGNTYEQYF
-,TRBV19,15,TRBJ2-2,TRBD2,TGTGCCACGAGCGGGAGAGTCAAGAACACCGGGGAGCTGTTTTTT,CATSGRVKNTGELFF
-,TRBV10-2,13,TRBJ1-6,TRBD1,TGCGCCACCACGGACAGGCCGAGTTCACCCCTCCACTTT,CATTDRPSSPLHF
-,TRBV29-1,13,TRBJ2-5,TRBD1,TGCAGCGTGGTCCGGGACAGGGGAGAGACCCAGTACTTC,CSVVRDRGETQYF
-,TRBV11-3,14,TRBJ2-1,-,TGTGCCAGCAGCTCGCAGCGTAATAAGAATGAGCAGTTCTTC,CASSSQRNKNEQFF
-,TRBV5-6,13,TRBJ1-6,-,TGTGCCAGCAGCTTGAGTCGTTACGGACCCCTCCACTTT,CASSLSRYGPLHF
once,TRBV7-8,15,TRBJ2-5,-,TGTGCCAGCAGCTTAGATGTGACAGCACAAGAGACCCAGTACTTC,CASSLDVTAQETQYF
-,TRBV19,12,TRBJ1-2,-,TGTGCCAGTAGTGGGCTCCCAGGCGGCTACACCTTC,CASSGLPGGYTF
-,TRBV10-2,14,TRBJ1-2,-,TGCGCCAGCAGTGAGCCAGGGATGGGGTATGGCTACACCTTC,CASSEPGMGYGYTF
-,TRBV30,14,TRBJ2-7,TRBD1,TGTGCCTGGAGTGCGGGGACAGGGCGGTACGAGCAGTACTTC,CAWSAGTGRYEQYF
-,TRBV28,12,TRBJ1-5,TRBD1,TGTGCCAGCAGCCTCGGACAGGGCCCCCAGCATTTT,CASSLGQGPQHF
-,TRBV5-4,13,TRBJ2-5,-,TGTGCCAGCAGCATGGACCGGGGGGAGACCCAGTACTTC,CASSMDRGETQYF
few,TRBV2,15,TRBJ1-5,TRBD1,TGTGCCAGCAGTGTGGACAGGGGGCGACATCAGGCCCAGCATTTT,CASSVDRGRHQAQHF
-,TRBV6-5,12,TRBJ2-1,-,TGTGCCAGCAGTTATCCGGGGAATGAGCAGTTCTTC,CASSYPGNEQFF
-,TRBV27,14,TRBJ2-3,TRBD2,TGTGCCAGCAGTTTAGCGGGAGATCTGGATACGCAGTATTTT,CASSLAGDLDTQYF
-,TRBV6-1,14,TRBJ1-5,-,TGTGCCAGCAGTGAAGCGCAGGGCAATCAGCCCCAGCATTTT,CASSEAQGNQPQHF
-,TRBV6-1,16,TRBJ1-1,-,TGTGCCAGCAGTGAATGGGCCCAGGGTGCGAACACTGAAGCTTTCTTT,CASSEWAQGANTEAFF
-,TRBV5-1,15,TRBJ2-7,-,TGCGCCAGCAGCTTGGATTCGACTAGTTACTACGAGCAGTACTTC,CASSLDSTSYYEQYF
once,TRBV6-5,14,TRBJ2-7,-,TGTGCCAGCAATACGAAGGGGCGACCCTACGAGCAGTACTTC,CASNTKGRPYEQYF
-,TRBV29-1,17,TRBJ2-3,TRBD1,TGCAGCGTTGAAGATCGAGGACAGGGGAAGTCCCCGGATACGCAGTATTTT,CSVEDRGQGKSPDTQYF
-,TRBV10-1,15,TRBJ2-7,-,TGCGCCAGCAGTGATAGGACAAAGGAGCCGTACGAGCAGTACTTC,CASSDRTKEPYEQYF
-,TRBV5-6,13,TRBJ1-2,-,TGTGCCAGCAGACTCGGAGGGAACTATGGCTACACCTTC,CASRLGGNYGYTF
-,TRBV11-2,14,TRBJ2-7,TRBD2,TGTGCCAGCAGCTTAGATCTGGGGGGGTACGAGCAGTACTTC,CASSLDLGGYEQYF
-,TRBV19,16,TRBJ1-5,TRBD1,TGTGCCAGTAGTAACAGGGACAGGGCCTTCAATCAGCCCCAGCATTTT,CASSNRDRAFNQPQHF
once,TRBV4-3,16,TRBJ2-2,TRBD1,TGCGCCAGCAGCCAAGGTGGGACAGTTAGCACCGGGGAGCTGTTTTTT,CASSQGGTVSTGELFF
-,TRBV14,11,TRBJ1-1,-,TGTGCCAGCAGCCAAGGGTTTGAAGCTTTCTTT,CASSQGFEAFF
few,TRBV4-1,13,TRBJ1-6,-,-,CASSQGVGTGIHF
-,TRBV2,13,TRBJ2-7,-,TGTGCCAGCGGGACACCAGGCTTCTACGAGCAGTACTTC,CASGTPGFYEQYF
-,TRBV4-3,15,TRBJ1-2,-,TGCGCCAGCAGCCAAGATTTCACAAAAAACTATGGCTACACCTTC,CASSQDFTKNYGYTF
few,TRBV28,13,TRBJ1-2,TRBD1,TGTGCCAGCAGTTTAGGACAGGGAGATGGCTACACCTTC,CASSLGQGDGYTF
-,TRBV19,13,TRBJ2-3,-,TGTGCCAGTAGGCTCCCGGGGGCAGATACGCAGTATTTT,CASRLPGADTQYF
-,TRBV29-1,13,TRBJ2-7,-,TGCAGCGTCAGTACCGGGCCTTCCTACGAGCAGTACTTC,CSVSTGPSYEQYF
-,TRBV5-1,14,TRBJ2-7,TRBD1,TGCGCCAGCAGCTCCGGGGACAGGGTCAACGAGCAGTACTTC,CASSSGDRVNEQYF
-,TRBV12-1,15,TRBJ1-5,-,TGTGCCAGCAGCCCGGGACAGAGGAGCAATCAGCCCCAGCATTTT,CASSPGQRSNQPQHF
-,TRBV11-2,16,TRBJ2-2,TRBD1,TGTGCCAGCAGTCATGGACAGGCCCCGAACACCGGGGAGCTGTTTTTT,CASSHGQAPNTGELFF
-,TRBV6-5,15,TRBJ1-1,-,TGTGCCAGCAGTTACTTTGGGGGCCCGAACACTGAAGCTTTCTTT,CASSYFGGPNTEAFF
-,TRBV25-1,13,TRBJ2-3,-,TGTGCCAGCAGTGTAACAGGGACAGATACGCAGTATTTT,CASSVTGTDTQYF
-,TRBV9,19,TRBJ2-7,TRBD2,TGTGCCAGCAGCGTAGGGCCCGGGACTAGCGGTACGGCCGGAGGCGAGCAGTACTTC,CASSVGPGTSGTAGGEQYF
-,TRBV5-1,13,TRBJ2-7,-,TGCGCCAGCAGCGGCGGGGAGTCCCACGAGCAGTACTTC,CASSGGESHEQYF
-,TRBV30,14,TRBJ1-2,TRBD1,TGTGCCTGGAGTGATTGGACAGGGGTACAAGGCTACACCTTC,CAWSDWTGVQGYTF
-,TRBV5-6,16,TRBJ1-3,-,TGTGCCAGCAGCTCAACAGGGATACTAGCTGGAAACACCATATATTTT,CASSSTGILAGNTIYF
once,TRBV5-1,13,TRBJ2-7,-,TGCGCCAGCAGCTTCGAGGGGTCCTACGAGCAGTACTTC,CASSFEGSYEQYF
-,TRBV10-3,13,TRBJ1-1,-,TGTGCCATCACTCAAACCGATTACACTGAAGCTTTCTTT,CAITQTDYTEAFF
-,TRBV18,16,TRBJ1-1,-,TGTGCCAGCTCACCACAATCGGTAGGCGGAAACACTGAAGCTTTCTTT,CASSPQSVGGNTEAFF
-,TRBV30,15,TRBJ2-2,TRBD2,TGTGCCTGGAGTGGGCTAGCGGGATGGACCGGGGAGCTGTTTTTT,CAWSGLAGWTGELFF
-,TRBV5-1,16,TRBJ2-2,TRBD1,TGCGCCAGCAGCTTAAACAGGGGAAGAAACACCGGGGAGCTGTTTTTT,CASSLNRGRNTGELFF
-,TRBV5-4,14,TRBJ1-4,-,TGTGCCAGCAGCTTAAGAACAACTAATGAAAAACTGTTTTTT,CASSLRTTNEKLFF
-,TRBV19,14,TRBJ1-4,-,TGTGCCAGTACCCCTGACAGCAATAATGAAAAACTGTTTTTT,CASTPDSNNEKLFF
-,TRBV5-4,14,TRBJ1-1,-,TGTGCCAGCAGCTTCAACGACAAGAACACTGAAGCTTTCTTT,CASSFNDKNTEAFF
-,TRBV6-5,12,TRBJ1-1,-,TGTGCCAGCAGTTACCCATCAGGGTGGGCTTTCTTT,CASSYPSGWAFF
-,TRBV7-9,15,TRBJ1-4,-,TGTGCCAGCAGCCCTGGCCGGACGGGAAATGAAAAACTGTTTTTT,CASSPGRTGNEKLFF
-,TRBV2,13,TRBJ1-2,-,TGTGCCAGCAGTGACCCAACGGGCGATGGCTACACCTTC,CASSDPTGDGYTF
-,TRBV10-3,15,TRBJ1-1,TRBD1,TGTGCCATCAGTGAGCAGGCAGGGGGGAACACTGAAGCTTTCTTT,CAISEQAGGNTEAFF